These 18 T cell receptor beta chains came from one sample sequenced in a study of shared clonotypes between healthy human individuals (dated by TCRdb to the early 2020s). Libraries were constructed by the immunoSEQ multiplex PCR assay. TCRdb stores this immuneACCESS table with in-frame sequences only. Part of the clones is absent; in the studies checked, under half of the shortfall reflects unresolved V genes, and no reason is known for the rest. The sample table lists about 2.1 million clones, approximately 94% of them with a count of one. Around 1.7% of the sample belongs to the ten largest clones. CD8 naive samples were obtained by positive selection for CCR7 among CD45RO-negative cells, yielding a CD45RA+CCR7+ population from which TemRA cells were excluded. The specimen sequenced was naive CD8+ T cells from PBMCs. The cell subset or site tag for this specimen amounts to: CD45RA+CCR7+. These receptor sequences come from a man younger than 30 in good health. Some clones in this sample may be carry-over from other donors' samples.

A note on this clone: Different DNA sequences within this sample yield the same CDR3. This chain joins TRBV27 and TRBJ2-1; unclear D gene. The CDR3 totals 11 residues. The germline V and J ends were trimmed by 3 bases and 9 bases, with 6 bases remaining between them. Germline V CDR1 and CDR2: MNHEY, SMNVEV (reference sequence). The CDR3 is CASSFSGEQFF. In nucleotides, the CDR3 is TGTGCCAGCAGTTTTTCGGGTGAGCAGTTCTTC.

The chain employs TRBV18 and TRBJ2-7; TRBD2 agrees at 7 bases. CDR1 is KGHSH and CDR2 is LQKENI in the germline V gene. This CDR3 is built from 14 residues. V shed 3 bases, J shed 6 bases, and the junction held 8 bases outside the gene matches. CDR3 bases: TGTGCCAGCTCACCTACTCGGGGGGTACGCGAGCAGTACTTC. Protein product: CASSPTRGVREQYF.

V gene TRBV30 combines with J gene TRBJ1-1; the D is unclear. The CDR3 is made up of 12 amino acids. V dropped 4 bases and J dropped 4 bases, with 10 bases sitting between them. The germline V gene has CDR1 GTSNPN and CDR2 SVGIG (reference sequence). The CDR3 loop reads CAWTGLVTEAFF. The CDR3 nucleotides are TGTGCCTGGACCGGACTTGTCACTGAAGCTTTCTTT. Drawing the rest from reference TRBV30 and TRBJ1-1, the complete variable domain is SQTIHQWPATLVQPVGSPLSLECTVEGTSNPNLYWYRQAAGRGLQLLFYSVGIGQISSEVPQNLSASRPQDRQFILSSKKLLLSDSGFYLCAWTGLVTEAFFGQGTRLTVV.

This chain uses TRBV7-3 with TRBJ2-1; a possible D gene is TRBD2 (6 bases). The germline CDR1 and CDR2 sequences are SGHTA and FQGTGA. The CDR3 loop spans 15 amino acids. V was cut by 5 bases and J by 2 bases, with 13 bases left in between. The CDR3 here is CASSPPGRPYNEQFF. Here the CDR3 DNA reads TGTGCCAGCAGCCCCCCGGGGAGGCCCTACAATGAGCAGTTCTTC.

V usage is TRBV15 and J usage is TRBJ2-4; 7 bases agree with TRBD1. Trimming at V came to 3 bases and at J to 0 bases, leaving 14 bases not matched to a gene. The germline V gene encodes CDR1 LNHNV and CDR2 YYDKDF (reference sequence). The CDR3 runs to 19 residues. The DNA of the CDR3 is TGTGCCACCAGCAGGGCCGGGACAGCGTATTCACTAGCCAAAAACATTCAGTACTTC. Translated: CATSRAGTAYSLAKNIQYF.

The rearrangement links TRBV2 to TRBJ2-7; tentative D call: TRBD2 (5 bases). V was pared by 8 bases and J by 2 bases, with 16 bases between. CDR3 length: 14 residues. The germline gives CDR1 SNHLY, CDR2 FYNNEI. The CDR3 DNA reads TGTGCCAGCGTCGGACTGCTTGGGGCCTACGAGCAGTACTTC. Translating gives CASVGLLGAYEQYF. The whole variable domain, filled in from reference TRBV2 and TRBJ2-7, reads EPEVTQTPSHQVTQMGQEVILRCVPISNHLYFYWYRQILGQKVEFLVSFYNNEISEKSEIFDDQFSVERPDGSNFTLKIRSTKLEDSAMYFCASVGLLGAYEQYFGPGTRLTVT.

V and J are TRBV4-2 and TRBJ1-1; TRBD1 matches 7 bases. This CDR3 comprises 16 residues. The V and J ends lost 4 bases and 1 base, in that order; junction bases with no gene match: 9. Germline loops: CDR1 LGHNA, CDR2 YNFKEQ. CDR3 DNA: TGTGCCAGCAGCCTCCGGCGGACAGGCCCGAACACTGAAGCTTTCTTT. It codes for CASSLRRTGPNTEAFF.

The chain is built from TRBV4-3 and TRBJ1-2; 7 bases are shared with TRBD1. Looked up from germline, CDR1 is LGHNA and CDR2 is YSLEER. This CDR3 spans 13 amino acids. V shed 3 bases, J shed 7 bases, and the junction held 5 bases outside the gene matches. The CDR3 sequence: CASSQDRSAGYTF. In nucleotides, the CDR3 is TGCGCCAGCAGCCAGGACAGGTCCGCTGGCTACACCTTC.

Remarks on this clone: Different DNA sequences within this sample yield the same CDR3. The CDR3 DNA is TGTGCCAGCAGCTTGGGGGGTCCTAACTATGGCTACACCTTC. Its translation is CASSLGGPNYGYTF. The chain has TRBV7-8 and TRBJ1-2; weak D call: TRBD1 (5 bases). Germline V CDR1 and CDR2: SGHVS, FQNEAQ. V lost 3 bases and J 0 bases, leaving 8 bases between the germline ends. This CDR3 comprises 14 residues.

The chain links TRBV28 to TRBJ2-5; TRBD2 is a possible D gene (5 bases). The J call may be mistaken, given a closer DNA end match to TRBJ2-7. Germline CDR1 reads MDHEN; CDR2 reads SYDVKM. The CDR3 runs 15 residues. CDR3 sequence: CASSLVLAVQYEQYF. The CDR3, as DNA: TGTGCCAGCAGTTTAGTCCTAGCTGTACAATACGAGCAGTACTTC.

This sequence joins TRBV28 and TRBJ2-4, with D perhaps matching TRBD2 (6 bases). Germline V lookup: CDR1 MDHEN, CDR2 SYDVKM. This CDR3 contains 14 residues. Trimming removed 6 bases at V and 5 bases at J, with 14 bases between. As DNA, the CDR3 is TGTGCCAGCAGCCCGACGGGGGTTGAAAACATTCAGTACTTC. It codes for CASSPTGVENIQYF.

This rearrangement joins TRBV29-1 to TRBJ2-7, with D possibly matching TRBD1 (5 bases). Germline assignment: CDR1 SQVTM and CDR2 ANQGSEA. Trimming took off 5 bases at V and 6 bases at J, with 17 bases between the two ends. The CDR3 spans 13 residues. Written as DNA, the CDR3 is TGCAGCGTTTTGGGGCCCGGTACCCTCGAGCAGTACTTC. It encodes CSVLGPGTLEQYF.

The V call is TRBV2, the J call TRBJ1-5; maybe TRBD1 (5 bases). The CDR3 is made up of 15 amino acids. Germline loops: CDR1 SNHLY, CDR2 FYNNEI. V lost 2 bases to trimming and J lost 2 bases, with 10 bases between them. CDR3 nucleotide sequence: TGTGCCAGCAGTGAAAGCGGGGCCGGCAATCAGCCCCAGCATTTT. Protein sequence: CASSESGAGNQPQHF. The full variable domain, its missing parts supplied by reference TRBV2 and TRBJ1-5, is EPEVTQTPSHQVTQMGQEVILRCVPISNHLYFYWYRQILGQKVEFLVSFYNNEISEKSEIFDDQFSVERPDGSNFTLKIRSTKLEDSAMYFCASSESGAGNQPQHFGDGTRLSIL.

The rearrangement joins TRBV15 to TRBJ1-4; D unresolved. The length of the CDR3 is 11 residues. Germline CDR1 and CDR2: LNHNV and YYDKDF (reference sequence). Between the trimmed V and J ends, which lost 8 bases and 6 bases, there was a span of 7 bases. The CDR3 loop is CATAYYEKLFF. In DNA, the CDR3 is TGTGCCACCGCCTACTATGAAAAACTGTTTTTT.

This chain joins TRBV6-1 and TRBJ2-3; D is perhaps TRBD1 (6 bases). Germline CDR1 is MNHNS and CDR2 is SASEGT. The germline V and J ends were trimmed by 8 bases and 4 bases, with 16 bases remaining between them. The CDR3 extends over 14 amino acids. Written as DNA, the CDR3 is TGTGCCAGCGACCGACCAGGGGATGCAGATACGCAGTATTTT. Protein product: CASDRPGDADTQYF.

The rearrangement joins TRBV5-1 to TRBJ2-4; perhaps TRBD2 as D (5 bases). Trimming left V 4 bases short and J 9 bases short, with 26 bases between. Germline V gives CDR1 SGHRS, CDR2 YFSETQ. The CDR3 extends over 17 amino acids. The CDR3 region has the DNA TGCGCCAGCAGCGAACTTCCGGGCTCCACCCCGGCGGGCATTCAGTACTTC. Protein product: CASSELPGSTPAGIQYF. Variable domain in full (rest from reference TRBV5-1 and TRBJ2-4): KAGVTQTPRYLIKTRGQQVTLSCSPISGHRSVSWYQQTPGQGLQFLFEYFSETQRNKGNFPGRFSGRQFSNSRSEMNVSTLELGDSALYLCASSELPGSTPAGIQYFGAGTRLSVL.

This clone showed up just once. This chain links TRBV7-8 with TRBJ2-1, with D possibly being TRBD1 or TRBD2 (5 bases each). V dropped 1 base and J dropped 2 bases, with 15 bases sitting between them. CDR1 is SGHVS and CDR2 is FQNEAQ in the germline V gene. CDR3 length: 17 amino acids. In DNA, the CDR3 is TGTGCCAGCAGCTTAGTGGGTCCGGGACGAACCTACAATGAGCAGTTCTTC. It specifies CASSLVGPGRTYNEQFF.

In DNA form, the CDR3 reads TGTGCCAGCAGCTCCGGGGGACATTCCTACGAGCAGTACTTC. Protein: CASSSGGHSYEQYF. The rearrangement links TRBV28 to TRBJ2-7; D may correspond to TRBD1 or TRBD2 (6 bases each). Trimming removed 6 bases from V and 1 base from J, with 13 bases in between. Germline V CDR1 and CDR2: MDHEN, SYDVKM. The length of the CDR3 is 14 residues. The entire variable domain, with the rest obtained from reference TRBV28 and TRBJ2-7, is as follows: DVKVTQSSRYLVKRTGEKVFLECVQDMDHENMFWYRQDPGLGLRLIYFSYDVKMKEKGDIPEGYSVSREKKERFSLILESASTNQTSMYLCASSSGGHSYEQYFGPGTRLTVT.